The 15 T cell receptor beta chains in this list originate from one sample, sequenced in a study of shared clonotypes between healthy human individuals (dated by TCRdb to 2020 to 2021). Receptor amplification or capture employed the immunoSEQ multiplex PCR assay. Imported from immuneACCESS, the table was reduced by TCRdb to in-frame sequences with V and J called. These copies leave out some clones; in studies compared against another copy, an unresolved V gene accounts for under half, and the cause of the remainder is not known. Present in this sample are a few hundred thousand clones, almost 97% of which were seen just once. About 0.06% of the sample rests with the top ten. Sample: naive CD4+ T cells sorted from blood. Per the publication, the cell subset or site label means: CD45RA+ positively selected. All receptors come from a woman aged 25 to 39 in good health.

This chain uses TRBV27 with TRBJ2-3; 8 bases map to TRBD2. J lost 2 bases, V lost 7 bases, and 8 bases had no gene match. This CDR3 has 15 amino acids. Germline loops: CDR1 MNHEY, CDR2 SMNVEV (reference sequence). The CDR3 sequence is CASIDLAGYTDTQYF. DNA of the CDR3: TGTGCCAGCATCGACCTAGCGGGTTACACAGATACGCAGTATTTT.

The chain employs TRBV27 and TRBJ1-3; D may be TRBD1 (6 bases). The CDR3 loop spans 13 amino acids. V lost 11 bases to trimming and J lost 1 base, with 12 bases between them. CDR1 MNHEY and CDR2 SMNVEV come from the germline V gene (reference sequence). The CDR3 nucleotides read TGTGCCCGGAAGGGGGGGTCTGGAAACACCATATATTTT. This translates into CARKGGSGNTIYF.

This chain's CDR3 is CATSTTLGQGGDEQFF. DNA of the CDR3: TGTGCCACCAGCACGACGCTAGGGCAGGGGGGAGATGAGCAGTTCTTC. V is TRBV15 and J is TRBJ2-1; D perhaps matches TRBD1 (7 bases). The germline V and J ends were trimmed by 4 bases and 8 bases, with 21 bases remaining between them. The CDR3 covers 16 residues. Germline V gene lookup returns CDR1 LNHNV and CDR2 YYDKDF (reference sequence).

For the CDR3, the DNA is TGCGCCAGCAGCTCAGGACTAGCGGGGCGGGGGACCCAGTACTTC. Translating gives CASSSGLAGRGTQYF. The chain employs TRBV5-1 and TRBJ2-5, with TRBD2 matching over 12 bases. CDR1 and CDR2 (germline): SGHRS, YFSETQ. The CDR3 runs to 15 residues. After removal of 3 bases from V and 7 bases from J, the junction contained 7 bases not matched to a gene.

The V gene is TRBV27, the J gene TRBJ1-1, with D unresolved. The CDR3 sequence is 13 residues long. Germline V gene lookup returns CDR1 MNHEY and CDR2 SMNVEV (reference sequence). The V end was cut by 4 bases, the J end by 1 base, with 7 bases between. The CDR3: CASSSRQNTEAFF. The CDR3 DNA follows: TGTGCCAGCAGTTCCCGACAGAACACTGAAGCTTTCTTT.

This chain links TRBV28 with TRBJ2-7, with D perhaps matching TRBD1 (5 bases). Trimming left V 6 bases short and J 4 bases short, with 16 bases between. This CDR3 is built from 14 residues. Germline V lookup: CDR1 MDHEN, CDR2 SYDVKM. In DNA form, the CDR3 reads TGTGCCAGCAGGAAGGTTGGACAAATTTACGAGCAGTACTTC. As protein: CASRKVGQIYEQYF.

The V call is TRBV7-2, the J call TRBJ2-7, with 9 bases identical to TRBD1. Trimming took 1 base from V and 1 from J; bases not matched to a gene: 5. The CDR3 has 16 amino acids. Germline CDR1 is SGHTA and CDR2 is FQGNSA. CDR3 bases: TGTGCCAGCAGCTTAGGGGGGACAGGGATTTCCTACGAGCAGTACTTC. It is translated as CASSLGGTGISYEQYF.

V and J are TRBV7-3 and TRBJ1-1; D might be TRBD1 (6 bases). Looked up from germline, CDR1 is SGHTA and CDR2 is FQGTGA. The CDR3 has 13 residues. V lost 4 bases and J lost 5, with 11 bases in between. CDR3 sequence reads: CASSSSRGTEAFF. CDR3 bases: TGTGCCAGCAGCTCCTCAAGGGGGACTGAAGCTTTCTTT.

This chain links TRBV19 with TRBJ2-3; 9 positions match TRBD1. This CDR3 contains 17 residues. From germline, CDR1 is LNHDA and CDR2 SQIVND (reference sequence). V shed 5 bases and J 2 bases; nucleotides not matched to a gene: 11. The CDR3 protein is CASSSLQGQGVTDTQYF. DNA for the CDR3: TGTGCCAGTAGTTCCCTCCAGGGACAGGGAGTCACAGATACGCAGTATTTT.

The chain combines TRBV5-1 with TRBJ2-6; D gene ambiguous. V was shortened by 4 bases and J by 3 bases, with 14 bases between the two germline ends. Per the germline V gene, CDR1 is SGHRS and CDR2 is YFSETQ. CDR3 length equals 16 residues. This chain's CDR3 is CASSLAIDSGANVLTF. CDR3 bases: TGCGCCAGCAGCCTGGCAATTGATAGTGGGGCCAACGTCCTGACTTTC. The full variable domain, with the rest looked up from reference TRBV5-1 and TRBJ2-6, is KAGVTQTPRYLIKTRGQQVTLSCSPISGHRSVSWYQQTPGQGLQFLFEYFSETQRNKGNFPGRFSGRQFSNSRSEMNVSTLELGDSALYLCASSLAIDSGANVLTFGAGSRLTVL.

The chain recombines TRBV18 with TRBJ2-1, with unresolved D. The CDR3 is made up of 15 amino acids. V was shortened by 0 bases and J by 8 bases, with 14 bases between the two germline ends. Looked up from germline, CDR1 is KGHSH and CDR2 is LQKENI. CDR3 nucleotide sequence: TGTGCCAGCTCACCACCCGTATCTCCGGAATATGAGCAGTTCTTC. Its translation: CASSPPVSPEYEQFF.

This chain joins TRBV6-5 and TRBJ1-2; D perhaps matches TRBD1 (5 bases). This CDR3 spans 13 amino acids. The V and J ends lost 6 bases and 2 bases respectively, with 10 bases between them. Per the germline V gene, CDR1 is MNHEY and CDR2 is SVGAGI. The CDR3 DNA reads as TGTGCCAGCAGCTTTCAGGGAAACTATGGCTACACCTTC. Translated: CASSFQGNYGYTF.

This clone was seen once. J is TRBJ1-2 and V is TRBV30; the D is unclear. The CDR3 is 15 residues long. V shed 2 bases and J shed 0 bases, with 13 bases lying between them. Germline V gene lookup returns CDR1 GTSNPN and CDR2 SVGIG (reference sequence). The CDR3 DNA follows: TGTGCCTGGAGTCCAAAACACCTAGCTAACTATGGCTACACCTTC. Translation gives CAWSPKHLANYGYTF.

The rearrangement joins TRBV29-1 to TRBJ2-5; weak D call: TRBD1 (6 bases). V lost 3 bases, J lost 5 bases, and 13 bases lay in between. Germline loops: CDR1 SQVTM, CDR2 ANQGSEA. The CDR3 consists of 13 residues. CDR3 coding DNA: TGCAGCGTTGATTTGGGGGCAGGGGAGACCCAGTACTTC. Its translation: CSVDLGAGETQYF.

The V call is TRBV13, the J call TRBJ2-4; D remains unclear. V lost 0 bases, J lost 6 bases, and 6 bases lay in between. The CDR3 sequence is 13 residues long. Germline loops: CDR1 PRHDT, CDR2 FYEKMQ (reference sequence). The DNA for the CDR3 is TGTGCCAGCAGCTTAGGAGGGATAAACATTCAGTACTTC. Protein: CASSLGGINIQYF.